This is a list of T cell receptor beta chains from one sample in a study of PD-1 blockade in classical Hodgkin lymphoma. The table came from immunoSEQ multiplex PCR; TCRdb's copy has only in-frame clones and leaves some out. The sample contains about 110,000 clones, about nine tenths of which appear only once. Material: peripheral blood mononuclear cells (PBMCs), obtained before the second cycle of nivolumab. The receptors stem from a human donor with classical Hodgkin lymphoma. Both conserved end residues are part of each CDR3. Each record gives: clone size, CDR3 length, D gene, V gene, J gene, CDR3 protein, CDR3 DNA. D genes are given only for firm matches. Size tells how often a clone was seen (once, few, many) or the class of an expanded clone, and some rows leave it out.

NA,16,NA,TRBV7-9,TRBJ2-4,CASSLDETVAKNIQYF,TGTGCCAGCAGCTTAGATGAGACGGTGGCCAAAAACATTCAGTACTTC
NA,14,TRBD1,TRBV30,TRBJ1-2,CAWSQGTGGLGYTF,TGTGCCTGGAGTCAAGGGACAGGGGGTCTTGGCTACACCTTC
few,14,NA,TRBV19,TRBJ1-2,CASKSRATTYGYTF,TGTGCCAGTAAATCCAGGGCCACAACATATGGCTACACCTTC
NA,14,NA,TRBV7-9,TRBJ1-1,CASSLGAATPEAFF,TGTGCCAGCAGCTTAGGGGCGGCAACCCCTGAAGCTTTCTTT
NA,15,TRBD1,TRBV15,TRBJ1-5,CATSRYGQGNQPQHF,TGTGCCACCAGCAGGTACGGACAGGGAAATCAGCCCCAGCATTTT
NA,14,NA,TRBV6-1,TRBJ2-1,CASSEVAVNNEQFF,TGTGCCAGCAGTGAAGTCGCAGTAAACAATGAGCAGTTCTTC
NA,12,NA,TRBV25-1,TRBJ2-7,CASRRVIHEQYF,TGTGCCAGCAGGAGGGTTATCCACGAGCAGTACTTC
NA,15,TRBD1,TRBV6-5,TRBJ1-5,CASSYNGDRGQPQHF,TGTGCCAGCAGTTACAACGGGGACAGGGGCCAGCCCCAGCATTTT
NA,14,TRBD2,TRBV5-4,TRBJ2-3,CASSEGGRADTQYF,TGTGCCAGCAGCGAGGGAGGGAGGGCAGATACGCAGTATTTT
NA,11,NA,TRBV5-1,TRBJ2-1,CASSFSNEQFF,TGCGCCAGCAGCTTTTCGAATGAGCAGTTCTTC
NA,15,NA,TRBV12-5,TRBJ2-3,CASGLGESRTDTQYF,TGTGCTAGTGGTTTAGGGGAGTCTCGGACAGATACGCAGTATTTT
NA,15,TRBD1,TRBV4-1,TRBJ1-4,CASSQGQGGSEKLFF,TGCGCCAGCAGCCAGGGACAGGGAGGAAGTGAAAAACTGTTTTTT
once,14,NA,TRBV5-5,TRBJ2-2,CASSWTQNTGELFF,TGTGCCAGCAGCTGGACCCAGAACACCGGGGAGCTGTTTTTT
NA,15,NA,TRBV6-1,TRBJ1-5,CASSDMQGGNQPQHF,TGTGCCAGCAGTGATATGCAAGGGGGCAATCAGCCCCAGCATTTT
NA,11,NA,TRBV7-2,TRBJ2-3,CASSFGLTQYF,TGTGCCAGCAGCTTCGGGCTTACGCAGTATTTT
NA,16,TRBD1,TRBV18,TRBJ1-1,CASSRDRLLGNTEAFF,TGTGCCAGCTCGCGGGACAGATTGCTGGGGAACACTGAAGCTTTCTTT
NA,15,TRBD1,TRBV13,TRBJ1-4,CASSPTGDIIEKLFF,TGTGCCAGCAGCCCTACAGGGGATATAATTGAAAAACTGTTTTTT
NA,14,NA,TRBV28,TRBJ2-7,CASSLWAGSYEQYF,TGTGCCAGCAGTTTATGGGCGGGCTCCTACGAGCAGTACTTC
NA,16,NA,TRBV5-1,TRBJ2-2,CASSLTRTANTGELFF,TGCGCCAGCAGCTTGACACGGACAGCCAACACCGGGGAGCTGTTTTTT
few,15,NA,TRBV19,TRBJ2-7,CASSDQTGPTYEQYF,TGTGCCAGTAGTGACCAGACAGGCCCTACCTACGAGCAGTACTTC
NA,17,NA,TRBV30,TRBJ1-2,CAWRGGRRTGGRYGYTF,TGTGCCTGGAGGGGGGGACGGCGGACTGGGGGTCGGTATGGCTACACCTTC
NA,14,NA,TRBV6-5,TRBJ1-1,CASSYSVWYTEAFF,TGTGCCAGCAGTTACTCTGTCTGGTACACTGAAGCTTTCTTT
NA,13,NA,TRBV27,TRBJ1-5,CASSFGPNQPQHF,TGTGCCAGCAGTTTCGGCCCGAATCAGCCCCAGCATTTT
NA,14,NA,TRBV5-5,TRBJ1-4,CASSSTGLNEKLFF,TGTGCCAGCAGCTCCACAGGATTAAATGAAAAACTGTTTTTT
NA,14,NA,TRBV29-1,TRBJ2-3,CSAEGAGPTDTQYF,TGCAGCGCCGAGGGAGCGGGCCCCACAGATACGCAGTATTTT
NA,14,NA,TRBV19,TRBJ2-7,CASRSDRSSYEQYF,TGTGCCAGTCGGTCGGACCGAAGCTCCTACGAGCAGTACTTC
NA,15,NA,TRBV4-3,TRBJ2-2,CASSPGTLNTGELFF,TGCGCCAGCAGCCCCGGGACATTGAACACCGGGGAGCTGTTTTTT
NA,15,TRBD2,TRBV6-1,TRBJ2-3,CASSGQAGNTDTQYF,TGTGCCAGCAGTGGGCAAGCGGGAAACACAGATACGCAGTATTTT
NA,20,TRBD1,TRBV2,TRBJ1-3,CASSDPHSGTGGAFGNTIYF,TGTGCCAGCAGTGACCCTCACAGCGGGACAGGGGGCGCCTTCGGAAACACCATATATTTT
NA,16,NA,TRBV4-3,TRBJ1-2,CASSQNFLDSYYGYTF,TGCGCCAGCAGCCAGAACTTTCTAGACAGCTACTATGGCTACACCTTC
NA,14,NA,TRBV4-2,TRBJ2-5,CASSQDQHQETQYF,TGTGCCAGCAGCCAAGATCAGCACCAAGAGACCCAGTACTTC
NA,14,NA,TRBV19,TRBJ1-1,CASSKQGGHTEAFF,TGTGCCAGTAGTAAACAGGGCGGGCACACTGAAGCTTTCTTT
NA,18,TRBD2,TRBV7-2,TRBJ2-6,CASSLGLAGVFGANVLTF,TGTGCCAGCAGCTTGGGACTAGCGGGAGTCTTTGGGGCCAACGTCCTGACTTTC
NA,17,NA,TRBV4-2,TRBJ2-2,CASSQGWAGANTGELFF,TGTGCCAGCAGCCAAGGGTGGGCAGGGGCGAACACCGGGGAGCTGTTTTTT
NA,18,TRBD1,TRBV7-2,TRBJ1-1,CASSLVSGGPLMNTEAFF,TGTGCCAGCAGCTTAGTATCAGGGGGGCCCCTAATGAACACTGAAGCTTTCTTT
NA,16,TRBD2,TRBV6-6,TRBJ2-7,CASTSSGGRLSYEQYF,TGTGCCAGCACCTCCTCGGGGGGGCGCCTCTCCTACGAGCAGTACTTC
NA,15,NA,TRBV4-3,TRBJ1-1,CASSQGWREGEGAFF,TGCGCCAGCAGCCAGGGGTGGCGGGAGGGTGAGGGAGCTTTCTTT
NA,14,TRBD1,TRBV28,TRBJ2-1,CASSQGATYNEQFF,TGTGCCAGCAGTCAGGGGGCAACGTACAATGAGCAGTTCTTC
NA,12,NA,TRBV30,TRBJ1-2,CAWNSANYGYTF,TGTGCCTGGAACTCAGCCAACTATGGCTACACCTTC
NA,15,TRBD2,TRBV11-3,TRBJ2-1,CASSLVTSGPTEQFF,TGTGCCAGCAGCTTAGTAACTAGCGGTCCGACCGAGCAGTTCTTC
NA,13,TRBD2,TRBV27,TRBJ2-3,CASSLAGGDTQYF,TGTGCCAGCAGTCTAGCGGGAGGAGATACGCAGTATTTT
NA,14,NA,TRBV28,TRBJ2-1,CASSYSSDYNEQFF,TGTGCCAGCAGTTATTCTAGCGACTACAATGAGCAGTTCTTC
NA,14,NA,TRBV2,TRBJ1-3,CASRGTVTGNTIYF,TGTGCCAGCAGGGGGACGGTTACTGGAAACACCATATATTTT
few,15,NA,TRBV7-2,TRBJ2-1,CASSSTTGPYNEQFF,TGTGCCAGCAGCTCTACGACGGGACCTTACAATGAGCAGTTCTTC
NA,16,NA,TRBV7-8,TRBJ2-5,CASSSTRKMFQETQYF,TGTGCCAGCAGCTCCACCCGGAAGATGTTTCAAGAGACCCAGTACTTC
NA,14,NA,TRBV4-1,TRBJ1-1,CASSQGSGYTEAFF,TGCGCCAGCAGCCAAGGCTCCGGCTACACTGAAGCTTTCTTT